This T cell receptor beta chain was recorded in a study of glioma-infiltrating T cells. Study findings and constraints: Only very few CDR3 sequences appeared in both tissue and blood.

TCR alpha and beta CDR3 regions were amplified from RNA using iRepertoire nested multiplex PCR. Each CDR3 protein gets one entry after TCRdb re-called the multiplex PCR reads with MiXCR. The sample contains approximately 140,000 distinct CDR3 sequences, under 30% of which appear only once. V was clipped by 6 bases and J by 3 bases, with 17 bases between them. CDR1 and CDR2 (germline): SNHLY, FYNNEI. This CDR3 contains 15 residues. This clonotype came up a few times. Its antigen is unknown. The V call is TRBV2, the J call TRBJ1-2; the D gene is possibly TRBD1 (6 bases). This clonotype originated in a human donor with low-grade glioma or glioblastoma, undergoing nonglioma brain surgery, or in good health (not recorded which). The specimen was glioma tissue, nonneoplastic brain tissue, or PBMCs (not recorded which). The CDR3, as DNA: TGTGCCAGCAGAGACTCTGTAGGGGGTGACTATGGCTACACCTTC. This encodes CASRDSVGGDYGYTF. The variable domain in full, with the rest retrieved from reference TRBV2 and TRBJ1-2, is EPEVTQTPSHQVTQMGQEVILRCVPISNHLYFYWYRQILGQKVEFLVSFYNNEISEKSEIFDDQFSVERPDGSNFTLKIRSTKLEDSAMYFCASRDSVGGDYGYTFGSGTRLTVV.